This T cell receptor beta chain was sequenced during a study of CD8 T cells in ankylosing spondylitis. The study's findings and limits: Earlier authors reported some of these motif variants in reactive arthritis synovial fluid and blood.

Of note for this clonotype: Its antigen is not identified.

Unmatched junction bases numbered 6, after V lost 8 bases and J lost 3 bases. From germline, CDR1 is MGHRA and CDR2 YSYEKL. This CDR3 contains 15 residues. TCR beta libraries were made by quantitative 5'-RACE with molecular barcodes. TCRdb reanalysed the 5' RACE reads using MiXCR and keeps one entry per CDR3 protein. The sample shows some 240,000 distinct CDR3 sequences, more than 15% of them seen only once. This TCR was recovered from a male donor with ankylosing spondylitis or in good health (not recorded which). The chain carries TRBV4-1 and TRBJ2-1; TRBD2 matches at 11 bases. Sample: blood, either unsorted or a sorted T cell fraction (not recorded which). The CDR3 is CASSILAGVYNEQFF. In DNA, the CDR3 is TGCGCCAGCTCGATACTAGCGGGAGTCTACAATGAGCAGTTCTTC.